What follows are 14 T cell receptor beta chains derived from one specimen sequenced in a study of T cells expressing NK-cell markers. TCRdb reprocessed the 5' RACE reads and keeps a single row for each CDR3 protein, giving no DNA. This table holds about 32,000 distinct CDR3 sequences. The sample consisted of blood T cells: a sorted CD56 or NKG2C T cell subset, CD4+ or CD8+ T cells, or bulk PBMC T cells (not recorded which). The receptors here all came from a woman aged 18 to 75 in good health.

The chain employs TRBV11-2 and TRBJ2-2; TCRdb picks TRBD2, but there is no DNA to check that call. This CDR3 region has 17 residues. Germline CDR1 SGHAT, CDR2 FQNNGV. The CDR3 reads CASSLKGQGLNTGELFF.

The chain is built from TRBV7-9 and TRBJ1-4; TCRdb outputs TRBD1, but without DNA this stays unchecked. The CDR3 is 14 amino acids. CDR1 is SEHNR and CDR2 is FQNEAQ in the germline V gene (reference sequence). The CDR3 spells CASSRGQGNEKLFF.

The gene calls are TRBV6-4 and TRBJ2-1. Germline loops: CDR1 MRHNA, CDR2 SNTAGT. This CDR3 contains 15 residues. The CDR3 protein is CASSDNKDLSNEQFF.

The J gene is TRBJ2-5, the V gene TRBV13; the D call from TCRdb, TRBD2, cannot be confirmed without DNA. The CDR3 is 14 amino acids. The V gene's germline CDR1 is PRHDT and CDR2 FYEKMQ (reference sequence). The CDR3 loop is CASSRLADQETQYF.

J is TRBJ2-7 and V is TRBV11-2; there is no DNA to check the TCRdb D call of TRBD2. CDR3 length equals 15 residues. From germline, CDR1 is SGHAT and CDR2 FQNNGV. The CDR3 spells CASSLGLAGGSEQYF.

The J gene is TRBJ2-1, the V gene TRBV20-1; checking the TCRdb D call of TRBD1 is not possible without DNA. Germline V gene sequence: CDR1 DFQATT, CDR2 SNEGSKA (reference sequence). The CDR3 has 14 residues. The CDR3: CSARAAGDYNEQFF.

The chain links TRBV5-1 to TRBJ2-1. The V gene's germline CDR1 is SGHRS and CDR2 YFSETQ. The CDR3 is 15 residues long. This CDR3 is CASSSYFSSYNEQFF.

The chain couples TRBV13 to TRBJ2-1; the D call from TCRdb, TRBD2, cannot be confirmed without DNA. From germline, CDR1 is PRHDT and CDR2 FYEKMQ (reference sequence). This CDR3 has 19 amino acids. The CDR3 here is CASSLERTSGFSSYNEQFF.

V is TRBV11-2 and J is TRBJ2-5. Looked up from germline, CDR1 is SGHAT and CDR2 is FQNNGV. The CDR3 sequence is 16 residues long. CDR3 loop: CASSLHRLQARETQYF.

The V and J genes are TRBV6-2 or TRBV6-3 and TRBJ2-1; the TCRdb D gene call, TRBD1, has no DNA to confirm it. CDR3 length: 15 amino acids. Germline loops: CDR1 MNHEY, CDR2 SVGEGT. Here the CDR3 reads CASSYGLPGGNEQFF.

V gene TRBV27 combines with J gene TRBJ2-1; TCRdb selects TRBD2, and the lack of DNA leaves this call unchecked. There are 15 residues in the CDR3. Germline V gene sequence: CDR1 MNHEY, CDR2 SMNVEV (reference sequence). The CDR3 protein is CASSSLAASYNEQFF.

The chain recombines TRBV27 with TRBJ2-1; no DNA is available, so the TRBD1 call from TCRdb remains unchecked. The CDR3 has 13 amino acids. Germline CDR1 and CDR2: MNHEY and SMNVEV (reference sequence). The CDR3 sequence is CASSYRIGNEQFF.

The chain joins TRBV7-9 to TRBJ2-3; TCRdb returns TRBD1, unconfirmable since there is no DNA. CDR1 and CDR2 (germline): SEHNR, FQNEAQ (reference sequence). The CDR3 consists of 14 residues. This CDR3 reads CASSLGQGEDTQYF.

The CDR3 loop reads CSVEGGYTEAFF. J is TRBJ1-1 and V is TRBV29-1; TCRdb's D gene call, TRBD1, goes unchecked for lack of DNA. Germline CDR1 is SQVTM and CDR2 is ANQGSEA. The CDR3 extends over 12 amino acids.